This T cell receptor beta chain comes out of a study of early stage breast cancer tumors. V lost 3 bases, J lost 3 bases, and 18 bases lay in between. This CDR3 has 17 amino acids. Germline V gene sequence: CDR1 SGDLS, CDR2 YYNGEE. Profiling relied on immunoSEQ multiplex PCR, and the TCRdb table lists in-frame clones only, not all of them. This sample has about 11,000 clones, with 75% to 85% found just once. The rearrangement links TRBV9 to TRBJ2-2; D possibly corresponds to TRBD1 (5 bases). The receptor's source is a person between 65 and 80 years old with breast cancer. The sequencing input was breast tumor tissue. The DNA of the CDR3 is TGTGCCAGCAGCGCCGCTAGTAGGGGCGCGGACACCGGGGAGCTGTTTTTT. This encodes CASSAASRGADTGELFF.